This T cell receptor beta chain was profiled in a study of neoadjuvant anti-PD-1 for oral cavity cancer (dated by TCRdb to about 2021). At the level of the whole study: Patients mostly received three to four biweekly doses of nivolumab at 3 mg/kg before curative-intent surgical resection. Patients who did not progress were given a fourth nivolumab dose at about day 43 and had definitive surgical resection on days 50-56. Responders were defined as patients with complete response, partial response or stable disease by RECIST 1.1; non-responders were defined as patients with progression. There were 11 to 13 patients in the parent correlative cohort, and the response rate was less than 40%.

Tumor libraries used mostly around 4.6 ug of input genomic DNA for survey sequencing, with two replicates per sample. The immunoSEQ hsTCRbeta kit was used to prepare TCRbeta libraries, following the manufacturer's instructions. The finished libraries were brought together in one pool at around 3.1 nM, which was then read using an Illumina NovaSeq 6000 S4 flow cell. For the original study's pipeline: Raw data preprocessing and quality control were performed with the immunoSEQ Analyzer. The analysis was limited to productive rearrangements, and each clonotype was defined by a unique CDR3 amino acid sequence. Repertoire clonality was estimated as the Gini-Simpson index, which was computed with the R package tcR. Gini indices were compared with Student's t test, and associations with tumor size change were assessed by Pearson correlation. Entries here come from immuneACCESS through TCRdb and include only in-frame sequences with V and J called. Some clones fail to appear in such tables; in the studies checked, an unresolved V gene covers under half of the shortfall, and the cause of the remainder is unknown. V and J calls and clone size are those listed in that table; D and trimming were worked out from the DNA. This sample holds about 15,000 clones; roughly 40% were observed only once. The ten largest clones take up under 45% of the sample.

The study at large found these results: A higher pretreatment blood Treg/Th17 ratio correlated with both higher pretreatment blood TCRbeta clonality and lower post-treatment tumor TCRbeta clonality. The TCR analyses had only a few patients in each response group, and the authors called for validation in larger cohorts. Greater tumor shrinkage was correlated with larger post-treatment sizes of preexisting intratumoral clones, suggesting that expansion of preexisting clones contributed to response.

According to the study, the label for this sample's time point signals: after neoadjuvant nivolumab, at surgical resection. Patients were newly diagnosed with stage II-IVA oral cavity squamous cell carcinoma and had received no prior systemic or radiation treatment. The cohort was made up of patients with locally advanced, HPV-negative oral cavity squamous cell carcinoma. Samples came from a longitudinal correlative study of a single-arm phase II trial of neoadjuvant nivolumab in oral cavity squamous cell carcinoma. Subject-matched pre- and post-treatment PBMCs and tumors from three responders and three non-responders were subjected to genomic DNA-based TCRbeta sequencing. Genomic DNA was isolated from tumor tissue using the Maxwell RSC DNA from Tissue kit. Regarding this clone: Its antigen is not yet known. No base qualities exist here, and no much larger clone lies one base off it.

The CDR1 and CDR2 encoded by the germline V gene (reference sequence) are SEHNR and FQNEAQ. From cysteine to phenylalanine, the CDR3 is 16 amino acids long. The retained sequence is limited to the CDR3, 48 bases, with the frame set at the first base. V and J are trimmed by 5 bases and 0 bases, and the gene matches miss 8 bases of the junction. The specimen comprised tumor tissue, sampled after nivolumab (anti-PD-1) treatment. The receptor comes from a person aged 35-80 years with oral cavity squamous cell carcinoma. The receptor chain draws on TRBV7-9 and TRBJ2-3, with 7 bases aligning to TRBD1. The bases are TGTGCCAGCAGCCCCCAGGGACAGACTAGCACAGATACGCAGTATTTT. This encodes CASSPQGQTSTDTQYF.